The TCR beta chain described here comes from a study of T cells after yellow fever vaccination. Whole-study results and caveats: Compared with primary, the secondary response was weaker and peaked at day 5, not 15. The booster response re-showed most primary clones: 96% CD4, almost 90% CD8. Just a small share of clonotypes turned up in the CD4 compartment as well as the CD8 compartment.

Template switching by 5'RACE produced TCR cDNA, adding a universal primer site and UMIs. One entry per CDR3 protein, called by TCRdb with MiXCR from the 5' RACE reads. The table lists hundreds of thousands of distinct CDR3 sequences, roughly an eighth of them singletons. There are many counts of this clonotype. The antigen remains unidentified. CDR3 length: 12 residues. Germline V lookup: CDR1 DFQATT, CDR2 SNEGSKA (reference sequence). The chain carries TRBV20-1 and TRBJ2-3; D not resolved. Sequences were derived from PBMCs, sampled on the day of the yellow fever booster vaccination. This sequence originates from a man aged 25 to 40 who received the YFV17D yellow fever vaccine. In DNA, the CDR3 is TGCAGCGGAGCCTCTCCCACAGATACGCAGTATTTT. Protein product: CSGASPTDTQYF.